This TCR beta chain appears in the sequencing data of a study of Graves' ophthalmopathy and Graves' hyperthyroidism. This clonotype was detected only a few times. TCR beta CDR3 amplification used RNA transcripts. HTBI-primed RT-PCR formed the first round, and a multiplex PCR formed the second. One entry per CDR3 protein, called by TCRdb with MiXCR from the multiplex PCR reads. The data contain about 640,000 distinct CDR3 sequences, roughly 39% of them singletons. The source material was peripheral blood. The origin of this receptor is an adult man with Graves' ophthalmopathy.

The CDR3 sequence: CASSSTTGGFRGSQYF. The CDR3 bases are TGCGCCAGCAGCTCAACTACGGGGGGGTTCAGGGGATCCCAGTACTTC. This sequence joins TRBV5-1 and TRBJ2-5; TRBD2 matches 8 bases. The CDR3 sequence is 16 residues long. J gave up 9 bases and V 3 bases, and 16 bases lay outside the gene matches. Germline CDR1 is SGHRS and CDR2 is YFSETQ.